A selection of T cell receptor beta chains follows, all from one sample in a study of blood T cell repertoires in COVID-19. The data were produced by immunoSEQ multiplex PCR, yet TCRdb's version contains in-frame clones alone and is incomplete. Of 210,000 or so clones in the sample, 65% to 90% are singletons; the top ten hold around 5.5%. The source material was peripheral blood. These receptors all stem from a man in his fifties with COVID-19, enrolled during active disease. Both conserved end residues are part of each CDR3. Fields, in order: D gene, J gene, V gene, clone size, CDR3 protein. D genes are given only for firm matches. Clone size is given for some rows only: seen once, a few or many times, or a class if the clone is expanded.

d_gene: .; j_gene: TRBJ1-2; v_gene: TRBV4-3; abundance: .; CDR3aa: CASSQEGHTGRGYTF
d_gene: TRBD2; j_gene: TRBJ2-1; v_gene: TRBV28; abundance: .; CDR3aa: CASITGGGLAGGNEQFF
d_gene: TRBD2; j_gene: TRBJ2-1; v_gene: TRBV3-1/TRBV3-2; abundance: .; CDR3aa: CASSPTSGGAYEQFF
d_gene: .; j_gene: TRBJ1-5; v_gene: TRBV6-9; abundance: .; CDR3aa: CASSYYNPGWVPNQPQHF
d_gene: TRBD2; j_gene: TRBJ2-7; v_gene: TRBV3-1/TRBV3-2; abundance: .; CDR3aa: CASSQLAGGNYEQYF
d_gene: .; j_gene: TRBJ1-4; v_gene: TRBV14; abundance: .; CDR3aa: CASSQQGLTNEKLFF
d_gene: .; j_gene: TRBJ1-2; v_gene: TRBV18; abundance: .; CDR3aa: CASSPGGDYGYTF
d_gene: TRBD1; j_gene: TRBJ1-1; v_gene: TRBV3-1/TRBV3-2; abundance: .; CDR3aa: CASSRGQGQPEAFF
d_gene: TRBD2; j_gene: TRBJ2-7; v_gene: TRBV3-1/TRBV3-2; abundance: .; CDR3aa: CASSQEGLAWEQYF
d_gene: .; j_gene: TRBJ2-7; v_gene: TRBV30; abundance: once; CDR3aa: CAWSVIRTSSASYEQYF
d_gene: TRBD2; j_gene: TRBJ2-2; v_gene: TRBV3-1/TRBV3-2; abundance: .; CDR3aa: CASSQAVLAGTNTGELFF
d_gene: TRBD2; j_gene: TRBJ2-7; v_gene: TRBV5-8; abundance: .; CDR3aa: CASSWKGLGYNEQYF
d_gene: TRBD1; j_gene: TRBJ1-5; v_gene: TRBV18; abundance: .; CDR3aa: CASSLGQGRHQPQHF
d_gene: .; j_gene: TRBJ1-1; v_gene: TRBV5-1; abundance: .; CDR3aa: CASSGLGGTEAFF
d_gene: TRBD1; j_gene: TRBJ1-6; v_gene: TRBV13; abundance: few; CDR3aa: CASSLGRQGSNSPLHF
d_gene: TRBD2; j_gene: TRBJ2-7; v_gene: TRBV7-9; abundance: .; CDR3aa: CASSLRASGVYEQYF
d_gene: .; j_gene: TRBJ2-3; v_gene: TRBV15; abundance: .; CDR3aa: CATSRLGGTDTQYF
d_gene: TRBD1; j_gene: TRBJ1-4; v_gene: TRBV29-1; abundance: .; CDR3aa: CSVQGATNEKLFF
d_gene: .; j_gene: TRBJ2-7; v_gene: TRBV7-9; abundance: .; CDR3aa: CASSLPVGGDGPYEQYF
d_gene: .; j_gene: TRBJ2-3; v_gene: TRBV6-5; abundance: .; CDR3aa: CASSYTTSTDTQYF
d_gene: TRBD2; j_gene: TRBJ2-3; v_gene: TRBV12-5; abundance: .; CDR3aa: CASGREATTRDTQYF
d_gene: .; j_gene: TRBJ1-1; v_gene: TRBV19; abundance: .; CDR3aa: CASSEQGNTEAFF
d_gene: TRBD1; j_gene: TRBJ2-5; v_gene: TRBV7-9; abundance: .; CDR3aa: CASSTRTGGLETQYF
d_gene: TRBD2; j_gene: TRBJ2-1; v_gene: TRBV2; abundance: .; CDR3aa: CASSVSRAGGSYNEQFF
d_gene: TRBD2; j_gene: TRBJ2-2; v_gene: TRBV5-1; abundance: .; CDR3aa: CASRAGGQNTGELFF
d_gene: .; j_gene: TRBJ2-2; v_gene: TRBV2; abundance: .; CDR3aa: CASSEGGATGELFF
d_gene: TRBD1; j_gene: TRBJ2-3; v_gene: TRBV27; abundance: .; CDR3aa: CASSSRTGGTDTQYF
d_gene: TRBD1; j_gene: TRBJ1-4; v_gene: TRBV7-8; abundance: .; CDR3aa: CASSPRRDRINEKLFF
d_gene: .; j_gene: TRBJ1-5; v_gene: TRBV7-2; abundance: .; CDR3aa: CASSFGGSSNQPQHF
d_gene: TRBD1; j_gene: TRBJ2-6; v_gene: TRBV24-1; abundance: .; CDR3aa: CATSDPHGQGAAGANVLTF
d_gene: .; j_gene: TRBJ1-6; v_gene: TRBV28; abundance: .; CDR3aa: CASSTGWNSPLHF
d_gene: .; j_gene: TRBJ1-5; v_gene: TRBV7-9; abundance: .; CDR3aa: CASSLDRGQPQHF
d_gene: .; j_gene: TRBJ2-3; v_gene: TRBV5-1; abundance: once; CDR3aa: CASSLEAITDTQYF
d_gene: TRBD2; j_gene: TRBJ2-7; v_gene: TRBV7-8; abundance: .; CDR3aa: CASSLVERGTSYEQYF
d_gene: .; j_gene: TRBJ2-1; v_gene: TRBV11-3; abundance: .; CDR3aa: CASSLGGGLSYNEQFF
d_gene: TRBD2; j_gene: TRBJ2-7; v_gene: TRBV7-2; abundance: .; CDR3aa: CASRRGLDYYEQYF
d_gene: .; j_gene: TRBJ2-2; v_gene: TRBV9; abundance: once; CDR3aa: CASSPQTAAVELFF
d_gene: .; j_gene: TRBJ1-1; v_gene: TRBV28; abundance: once; CDR3aa: CASSWGGVNTEAFF
d_gene: TRBD1; j_gene: TRBJ2-7; v_gene: TRBV2; abundance: .; CDR3aa: CASSQGAGRYEQYF
d_gene: .; j_gene: TRBJ2-1; v_gene: TRBV24-1; abundance: once; CDR3aa: CATSDSGDLIDNEQFF
d_gene: TRBD2; j_gene: TRBJ2-5; v_gene: TRBV6-5; abundance: .; CDR3aa: CASSYPASGGQETQYF
d_gene: TRBD2; j_gene: TRBJ2-7; v_gene: TRBV7-2; abundance: .; CDR3aa: CASSLPGTTIYEQYF
d_gene: .; j_gene: TRBJ2-1; v_gene: TRBV7-3; abundance: .; CDR3aa: CASSLTGGQGMTYNEQFF
d_gene: TRBD2; j_gene: TRBJ2-3; v_gene: TRBV9; abundance: once; CDR3aa: CASSPLGGSTDTQYF
d_gene: TRBD2; j_gene: TRBJ2-5; v_gene: TRBV6-6; abundance: .; CDR3aa: CASTFGRGVSQETQYF
d_gene: TRBD1; j_gene: TRBJ1-1; v_gene: TRBV25-1; abundance: .; CDR3aa: CAITGALGEAFF